This TCR beta chain comes out of a study of shared clonotypes between healthy human individuals. Study-level results: An expected dependence of interdonor clonotype sharing on sequencing depth was noted.

This clone was counted once. The target antigen is unknown. Germline CDR1 SGHRS, CDR2 YFSETQ. This CDR3 has 16 amino acids. V lost 0 bases and J 4 bases, leaving 13 bases between the germline ends. Sequencing was at deep level. Here immunoSEQ multiplex PCR was the method, and the copy in TCRdb shows in-frame clones only, minus some. The table has roughly 2 million clones, 85% to 95% seen once. This sequence originates from a young man in good health. Specimen: naive CD4+ T cells sorted from blood. The subset is: CD45RA+ positively selected. The chain employs TRBV5-1 and TRBJ1-4, with D perhaps TRBD1 (6 bases). As DNA, the CDR3 is TGCGCCAGCAGCTTGGGCGGGACAACGGGTAATGAAAAACTGTTTTTT. This gives the protein CASSLGGTTGNEKLFF. The full variable domain, rest sourced from reference TRBV5-1 and TRBJ1-4, is KAGVTQTPRYLIKTRGQQVTLSCSPISGHRSVSWYQQTPGQGLQFLFEYFSETQRNKGNFPGRFSGRQFSNSRSEMNVSTLELGDSALYLCASSLGGTTGNEKLFFGSGTQLSVL.